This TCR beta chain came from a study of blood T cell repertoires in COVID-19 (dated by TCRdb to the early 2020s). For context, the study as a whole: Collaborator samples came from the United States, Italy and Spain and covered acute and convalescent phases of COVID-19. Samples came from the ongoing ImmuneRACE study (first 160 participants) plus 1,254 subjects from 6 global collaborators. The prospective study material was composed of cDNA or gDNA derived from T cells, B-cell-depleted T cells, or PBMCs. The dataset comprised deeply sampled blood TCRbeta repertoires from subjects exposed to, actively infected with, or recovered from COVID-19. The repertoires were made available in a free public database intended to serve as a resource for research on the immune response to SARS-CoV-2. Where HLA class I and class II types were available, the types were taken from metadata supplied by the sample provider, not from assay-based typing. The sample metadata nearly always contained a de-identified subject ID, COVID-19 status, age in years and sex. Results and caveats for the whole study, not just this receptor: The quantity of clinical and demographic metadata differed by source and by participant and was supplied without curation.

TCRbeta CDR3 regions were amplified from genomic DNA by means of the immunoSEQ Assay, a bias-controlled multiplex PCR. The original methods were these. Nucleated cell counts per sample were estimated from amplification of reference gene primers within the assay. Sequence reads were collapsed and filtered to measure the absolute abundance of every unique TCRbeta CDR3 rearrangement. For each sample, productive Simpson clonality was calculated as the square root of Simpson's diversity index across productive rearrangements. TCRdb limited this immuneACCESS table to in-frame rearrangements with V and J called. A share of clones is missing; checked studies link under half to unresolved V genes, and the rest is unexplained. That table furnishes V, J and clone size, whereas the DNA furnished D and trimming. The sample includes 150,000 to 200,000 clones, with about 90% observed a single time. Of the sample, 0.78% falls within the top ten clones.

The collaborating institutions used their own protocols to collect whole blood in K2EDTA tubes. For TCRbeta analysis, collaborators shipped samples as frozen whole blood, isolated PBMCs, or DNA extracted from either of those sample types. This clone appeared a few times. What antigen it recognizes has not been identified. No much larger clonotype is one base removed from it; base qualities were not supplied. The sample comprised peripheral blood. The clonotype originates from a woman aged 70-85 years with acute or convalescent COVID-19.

At the DNA level, the sequence is TGTGCCAGCAGCCTACCTGGGGGGTATTCACCCCTCCACTTT. This sequence encodes CASSLPGGYSPLHF. This sequence uses TRBV11-1 and TRBJ1-6; tentative D gene TRBD1, with 5 bases matching. CDR3 length: 14 amino acids, cysteine to phenylalanine. The read is trimmed to its CDR3 DNA, 42 bases read in frame from base 1. Reading the germline V gene (reference sequence) gives CDR1 SGHAT and CDR2 FQDESV. V and J are truncated by 5 bases and 8 bases respectively, leaving an intervening sequence of 13 bases.